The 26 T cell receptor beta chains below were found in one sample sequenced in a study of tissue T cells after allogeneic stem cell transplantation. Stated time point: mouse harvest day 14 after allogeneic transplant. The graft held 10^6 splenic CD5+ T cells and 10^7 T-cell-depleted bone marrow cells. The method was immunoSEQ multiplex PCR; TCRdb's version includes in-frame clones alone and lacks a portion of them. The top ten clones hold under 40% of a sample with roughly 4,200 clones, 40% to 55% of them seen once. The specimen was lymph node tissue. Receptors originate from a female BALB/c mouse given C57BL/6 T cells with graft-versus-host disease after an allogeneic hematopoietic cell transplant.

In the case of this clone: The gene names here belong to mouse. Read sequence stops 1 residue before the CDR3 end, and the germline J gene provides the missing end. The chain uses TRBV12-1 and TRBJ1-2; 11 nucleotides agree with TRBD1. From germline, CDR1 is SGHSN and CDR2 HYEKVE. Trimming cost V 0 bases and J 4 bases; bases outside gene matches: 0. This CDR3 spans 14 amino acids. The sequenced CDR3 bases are TGTGCCAGCTCTCTCGGGACAGGGGGCTCCGACTACACC. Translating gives CASSLGTGGSDYT. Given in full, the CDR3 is CASSLGTGGSDYTF.

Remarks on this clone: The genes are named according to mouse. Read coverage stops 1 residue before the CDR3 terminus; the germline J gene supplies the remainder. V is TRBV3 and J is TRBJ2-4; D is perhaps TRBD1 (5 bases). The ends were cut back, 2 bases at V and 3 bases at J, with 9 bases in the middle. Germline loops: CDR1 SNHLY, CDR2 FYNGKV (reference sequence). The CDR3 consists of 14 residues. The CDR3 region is CASSLQGGQNTLYF. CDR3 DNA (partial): TGTGCCAGCAGCTTACAGGGCGGGCAAAACACCTTGTAC.

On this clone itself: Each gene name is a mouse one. The part of the CDR3 DNA that was read is TGTGCCAGCAGTGTGGACAGGGACTCCGACTACACC. Translating gives CASSVDRDSDYT. The entire CDR3 protein is CASSVDRDSDYTF. The chain links TRBV13-1 to TRBJ1-2, with TRBD1 matching 8 bases. Coverage ceases 1 residue before the CDR3 finishes, and the germline J gene fills in the end. From germline, CDR1 is NSHNY and CDR2 SYGAGN. The CDR3 has 13 residues. V trimming: 3 bases; J trimming: 3 bases; junction bases outside the gene matches: 1.

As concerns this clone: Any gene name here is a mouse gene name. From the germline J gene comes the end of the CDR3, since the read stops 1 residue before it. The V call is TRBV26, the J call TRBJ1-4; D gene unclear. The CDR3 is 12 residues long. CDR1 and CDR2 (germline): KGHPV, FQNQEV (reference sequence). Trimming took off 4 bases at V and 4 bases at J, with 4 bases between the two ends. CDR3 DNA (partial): TGTGCCAGCAGTCAGGTCAACGAAAGATTATTT. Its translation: CASSQVNERLF. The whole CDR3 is CASSQVNERLFF. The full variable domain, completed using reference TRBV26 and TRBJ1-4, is NSKVIQTPRYLVKGQGQKAKMRCIPEKGHPVVFWYQQNKNNEFKFLINFQNQEVLQQIDMTEKRFSAECPSNSPCSLEIQSSEAGDSALYLCASSQVNERLFFGHGTKLSVL.

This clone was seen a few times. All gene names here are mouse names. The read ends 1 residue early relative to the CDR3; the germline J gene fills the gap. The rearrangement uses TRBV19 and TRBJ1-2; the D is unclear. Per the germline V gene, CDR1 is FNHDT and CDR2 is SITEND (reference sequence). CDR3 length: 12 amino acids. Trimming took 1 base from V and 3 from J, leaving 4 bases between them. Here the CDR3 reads CASSIQYSDYTF. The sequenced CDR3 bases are TGTGCCAGCAGTATACAGTACTCCGACTACACC.

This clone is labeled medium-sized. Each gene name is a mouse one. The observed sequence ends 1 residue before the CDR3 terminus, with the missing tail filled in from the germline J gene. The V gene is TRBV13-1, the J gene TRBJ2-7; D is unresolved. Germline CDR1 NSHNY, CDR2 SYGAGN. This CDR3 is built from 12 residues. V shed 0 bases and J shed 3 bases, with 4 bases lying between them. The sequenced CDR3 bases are TGTGCCAGCAGTGATGTCAGCTATGAACAGTAC. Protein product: CASSDVSYEQY. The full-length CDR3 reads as CASSDVSYEQYF.

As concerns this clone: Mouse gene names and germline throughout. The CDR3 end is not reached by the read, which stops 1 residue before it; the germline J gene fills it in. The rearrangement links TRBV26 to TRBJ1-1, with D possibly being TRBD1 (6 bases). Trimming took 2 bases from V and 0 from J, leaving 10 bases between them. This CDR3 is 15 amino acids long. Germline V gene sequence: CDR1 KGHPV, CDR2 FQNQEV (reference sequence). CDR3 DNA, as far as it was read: TGTGCCAGCAGTCTGGGGACAAGAGCAAACACAGAAGTCTTC. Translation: CASSLGTRANTEVF. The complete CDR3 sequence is CASSLGTRANTEVFF.

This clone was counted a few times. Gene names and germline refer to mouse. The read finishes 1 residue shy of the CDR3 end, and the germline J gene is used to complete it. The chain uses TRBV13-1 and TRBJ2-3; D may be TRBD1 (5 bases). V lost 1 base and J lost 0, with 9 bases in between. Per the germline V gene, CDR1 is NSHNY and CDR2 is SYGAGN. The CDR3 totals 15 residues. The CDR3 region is CASSDQGHSAETLYF. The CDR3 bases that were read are TGTGCCAGCAGTGATCAGGGCCATAGTGCAGAAACGCTGTAT.

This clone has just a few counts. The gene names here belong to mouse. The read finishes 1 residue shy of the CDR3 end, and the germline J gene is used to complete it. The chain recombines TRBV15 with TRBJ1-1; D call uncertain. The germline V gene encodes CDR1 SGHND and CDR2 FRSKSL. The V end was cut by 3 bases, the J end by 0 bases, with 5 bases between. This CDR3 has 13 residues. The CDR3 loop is CASSFDSNTEVFF. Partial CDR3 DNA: TGTGCCAGCAGTTTCGATTCAAACACAGAAGTCTTC.

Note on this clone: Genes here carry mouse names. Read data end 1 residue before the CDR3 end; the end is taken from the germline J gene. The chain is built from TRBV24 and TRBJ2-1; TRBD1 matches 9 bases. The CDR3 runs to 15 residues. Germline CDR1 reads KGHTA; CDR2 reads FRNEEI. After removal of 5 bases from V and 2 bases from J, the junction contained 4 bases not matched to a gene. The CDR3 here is CASSSGTGHYAEQFF. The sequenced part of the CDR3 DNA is TGTGCCAGCAGTTCCGGGACAGGGCACTATGCTGAGCAGTTC.

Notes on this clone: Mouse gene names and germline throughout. The CDR3 here is CASSQDPWGWEQYF. The CDR3 bases that were read are TGTGCCAGCAGCCAAGATCCCTGGGGGTGGGAACAGTAC. This chain connects TRBV5 to TRBJ2-7; 7 bases fit TRBD2. The read ends 1 residue before the CDR3 terminus; that terminus is restored from the germline J gene. Trimming took 0 bases from V and 7 from J; bases not matched to a gene: 6. The CDR3 has 14 residues. CDR1 LGHNA and CDR2 YNLKQL come from the germline V gene (reference sequence).

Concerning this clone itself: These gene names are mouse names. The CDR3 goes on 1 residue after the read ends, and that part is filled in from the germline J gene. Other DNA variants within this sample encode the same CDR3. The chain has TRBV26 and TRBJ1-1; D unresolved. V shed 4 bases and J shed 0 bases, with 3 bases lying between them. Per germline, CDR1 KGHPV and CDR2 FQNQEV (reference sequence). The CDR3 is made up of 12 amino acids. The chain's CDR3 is CASSRQNTEVFF. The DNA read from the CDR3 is TGTGCCAGCAGTCGACAGAACACAGAAGTCTTC.

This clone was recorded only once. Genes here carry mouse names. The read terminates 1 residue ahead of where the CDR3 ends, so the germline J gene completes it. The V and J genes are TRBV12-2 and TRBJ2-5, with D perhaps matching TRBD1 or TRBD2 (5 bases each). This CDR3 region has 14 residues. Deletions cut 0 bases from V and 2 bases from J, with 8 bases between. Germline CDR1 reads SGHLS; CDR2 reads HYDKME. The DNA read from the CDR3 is TGTGCCAGCTCTCTCGACGGGGGCCAAGACACCCAGTAC. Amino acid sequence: CASSLDGGQDTQY. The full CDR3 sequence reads CASSLDGGQDTQYF.

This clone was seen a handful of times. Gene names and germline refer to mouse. CDR3: CTCSGPGHPNTEVFF. Partial CDR3 DNA: TGCACCTGCAGTGGTCCGGGACACCCAAACACAGAAGTCTTC. This chain uses TRBV1 with TRBJ1-1, with a weak D call TRBD1 (6 bases). The CDR3 end is not reached by the read, which stops 1 residue before it; the germline J gene fills it in. The CDR3 covers 15 residues. The V end lost 4 bases, the J end lost 0 bases, and 12 bases lay between the germline ends. Germline V lookup: CDR1 NSQYPW, CDR2 LRSPGD (reference sequence).

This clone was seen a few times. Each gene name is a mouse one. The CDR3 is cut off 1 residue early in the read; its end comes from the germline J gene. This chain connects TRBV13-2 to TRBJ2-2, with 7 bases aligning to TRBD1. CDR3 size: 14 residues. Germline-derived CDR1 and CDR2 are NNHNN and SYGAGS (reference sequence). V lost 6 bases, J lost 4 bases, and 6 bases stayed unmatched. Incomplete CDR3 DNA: TGTGCCAGCGTCAACAGGGGTGGCACCGGGCAGCTCTAC. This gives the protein CASVNRGGTGQLY. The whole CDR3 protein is CASVNRGGTGQLYF.

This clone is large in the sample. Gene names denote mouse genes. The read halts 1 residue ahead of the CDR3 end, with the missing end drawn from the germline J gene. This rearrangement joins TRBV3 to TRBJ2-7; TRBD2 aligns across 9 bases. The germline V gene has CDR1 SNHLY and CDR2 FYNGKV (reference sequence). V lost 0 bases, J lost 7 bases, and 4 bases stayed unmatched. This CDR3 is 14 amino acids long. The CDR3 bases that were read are TGTGCCAGCAGCTTAGCTGGGGGGGCGCGAGAACAGTAC. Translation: CASSLAGGAREQY. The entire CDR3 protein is CASSLAGGAREQYF.

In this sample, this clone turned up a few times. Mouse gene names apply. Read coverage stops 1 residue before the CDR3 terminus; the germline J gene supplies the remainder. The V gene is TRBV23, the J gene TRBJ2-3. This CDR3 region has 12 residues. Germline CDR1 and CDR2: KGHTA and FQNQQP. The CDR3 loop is CSSSQSGEALYF. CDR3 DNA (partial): TGCTCCAGCAGTCAATCGGGGGAGGCGCTGTAT.

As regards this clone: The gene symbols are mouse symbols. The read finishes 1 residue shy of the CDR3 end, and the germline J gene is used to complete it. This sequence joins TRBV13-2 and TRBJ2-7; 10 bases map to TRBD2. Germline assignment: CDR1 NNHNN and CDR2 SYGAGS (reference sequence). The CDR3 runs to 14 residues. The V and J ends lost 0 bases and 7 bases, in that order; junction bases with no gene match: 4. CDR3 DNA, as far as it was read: TGTGCCAGCGGTGATGCTGGGGGGGCGTGGGAACAGTAC. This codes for CASGDAGGAWEQY. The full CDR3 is CASGDAGGAWEQYF.

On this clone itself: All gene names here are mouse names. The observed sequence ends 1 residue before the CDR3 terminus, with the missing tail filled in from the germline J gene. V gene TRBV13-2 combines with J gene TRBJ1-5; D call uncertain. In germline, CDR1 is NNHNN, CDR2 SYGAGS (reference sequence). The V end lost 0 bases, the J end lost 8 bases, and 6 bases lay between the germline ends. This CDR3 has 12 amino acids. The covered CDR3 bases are TGTGCCAGCGGTGATGCCGGGGAGGCTCCGCTT. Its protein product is CASGDAGEAPL. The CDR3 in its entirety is CASGDAGEAPLF.

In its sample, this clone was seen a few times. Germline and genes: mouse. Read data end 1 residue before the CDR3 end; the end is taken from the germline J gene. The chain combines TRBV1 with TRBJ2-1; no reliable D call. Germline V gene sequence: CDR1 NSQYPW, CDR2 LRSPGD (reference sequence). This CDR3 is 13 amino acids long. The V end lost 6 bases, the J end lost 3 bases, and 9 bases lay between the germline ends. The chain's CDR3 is CTCSHRFYAEQFF. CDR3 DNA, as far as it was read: TGCACCTGCAGCCACAGATTCTATGCTGAGCAGTTC.

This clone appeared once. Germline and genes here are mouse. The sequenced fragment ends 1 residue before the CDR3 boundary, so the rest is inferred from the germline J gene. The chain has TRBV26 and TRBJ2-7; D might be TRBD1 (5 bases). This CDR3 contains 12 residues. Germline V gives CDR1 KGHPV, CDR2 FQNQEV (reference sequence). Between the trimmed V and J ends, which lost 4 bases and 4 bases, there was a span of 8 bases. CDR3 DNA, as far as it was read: TGTGCCAGCAGTCCCGGACAATATGAACAGTAC. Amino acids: CASSPGQYEQY. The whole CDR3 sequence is CASSPGQYEQYF.

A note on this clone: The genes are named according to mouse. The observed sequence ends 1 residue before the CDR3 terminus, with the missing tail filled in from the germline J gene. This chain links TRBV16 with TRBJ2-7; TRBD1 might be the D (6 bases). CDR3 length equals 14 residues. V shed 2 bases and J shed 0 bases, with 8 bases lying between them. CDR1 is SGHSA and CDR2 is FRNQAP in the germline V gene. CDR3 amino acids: CASSLQGSSYEQYF. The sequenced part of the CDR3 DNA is TGTGCAAGCAGCTTACAGGGGAGCTCCTATGAACAGTAC.

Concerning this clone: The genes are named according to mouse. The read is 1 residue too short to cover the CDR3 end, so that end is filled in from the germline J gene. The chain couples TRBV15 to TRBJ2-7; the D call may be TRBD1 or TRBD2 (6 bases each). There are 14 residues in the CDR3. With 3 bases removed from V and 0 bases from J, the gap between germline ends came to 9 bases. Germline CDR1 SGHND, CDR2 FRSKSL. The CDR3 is CASSFGGASYEQYF. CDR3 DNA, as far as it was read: TGTGCCAGCAGTTTTGGGGGCGCCTCCTATGAACAGTAC. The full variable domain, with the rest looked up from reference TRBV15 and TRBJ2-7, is DAGVTQTPRHEVAEKGQTIILKCEPVSGHNDLFWYRQTKIQGLELLSYFRSKSLMEDGGAFKDRFKAEMLNSSFSTLKIQPTEPKDSAVYLCASSFGGASYEQYFGPGTRLTVL.

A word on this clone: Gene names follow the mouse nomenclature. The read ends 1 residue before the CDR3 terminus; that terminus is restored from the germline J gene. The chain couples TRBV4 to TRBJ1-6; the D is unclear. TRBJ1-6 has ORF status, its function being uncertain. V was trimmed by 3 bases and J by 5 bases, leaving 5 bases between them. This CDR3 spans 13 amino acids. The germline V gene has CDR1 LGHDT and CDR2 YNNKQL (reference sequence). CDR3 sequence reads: CASSYLNNSPLYF. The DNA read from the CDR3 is TGTGCCAGCAGCTATTTAAATAATTCGCCCCTCTAC.

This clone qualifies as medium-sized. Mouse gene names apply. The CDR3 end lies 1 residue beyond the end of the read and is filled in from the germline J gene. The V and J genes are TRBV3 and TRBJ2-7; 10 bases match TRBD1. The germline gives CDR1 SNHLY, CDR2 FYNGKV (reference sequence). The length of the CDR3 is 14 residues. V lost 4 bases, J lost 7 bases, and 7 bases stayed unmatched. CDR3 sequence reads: CASSSPGQGREQYF. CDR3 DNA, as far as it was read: TGTGCCAGCAGCTCTCCGGGACAGGGGAGGGAACAGTAC.

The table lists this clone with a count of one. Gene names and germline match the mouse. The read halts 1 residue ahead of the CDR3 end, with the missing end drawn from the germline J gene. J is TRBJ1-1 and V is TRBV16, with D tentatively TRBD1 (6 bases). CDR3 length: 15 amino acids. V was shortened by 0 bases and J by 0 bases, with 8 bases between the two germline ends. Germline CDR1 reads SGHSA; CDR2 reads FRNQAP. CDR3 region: CASSLEGASNTEVFF. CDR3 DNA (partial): TGTGCAAGCAGCTTAGAGGGGGCCTCAAACACAGAAGTCTTC.